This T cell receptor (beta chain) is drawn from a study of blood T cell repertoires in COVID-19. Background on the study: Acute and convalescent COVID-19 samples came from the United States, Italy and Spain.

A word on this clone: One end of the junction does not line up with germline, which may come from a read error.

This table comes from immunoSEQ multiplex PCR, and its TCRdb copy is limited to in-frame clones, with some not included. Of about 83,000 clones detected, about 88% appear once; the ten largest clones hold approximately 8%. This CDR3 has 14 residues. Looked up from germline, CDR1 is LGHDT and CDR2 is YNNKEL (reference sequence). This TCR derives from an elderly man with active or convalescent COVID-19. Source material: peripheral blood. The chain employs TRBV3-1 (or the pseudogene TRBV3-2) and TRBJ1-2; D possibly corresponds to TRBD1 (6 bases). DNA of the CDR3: TGTGCCAGCAGGCAAGCAGGGGTTTACTATGGCTACACCTTC. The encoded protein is CASRQAGVYYGYTF.